The following is a T cell receptor beta chain sequence with its context. Its antigen is not known. The entry originates in a study of shared clonotypes between healthy human individuals. Findings and limits, study-wide: Sharing across four donors was seen in 4% to 6.5% of naive CD4 clonotypes.

The CDR3 runs to 16 residues. V gave up 4 bases and J gave up 3 bases; unmatched junction bases: 12. The germline CDR1 and CDR2 sequences are MGHRA and YSYEKL. For every subset, genomic DNA was evenly distributed across several immunoSEQ plates. Per the study methods: Junction-only sequences without quality scores were provided by ImmunoSEQ, so filtering was different. Repertoires were generated with immunoSEQ multiplex PCR, while TCRdb's copy carries only in-frame clones and drops some. Clonal size and the V and J genes are those of that table, whereas D and trimming came from the DNA. The sample records about 2.1 million clones, about 92% being singletons. Naive CD8 cells, CD45RO-negative and positively selected for CCR7, excluded terminally differentiated effector memory CD45RA+ cells. The donors were adults (healthy and HIV-negative) with no recent acute infections or vaccinations.

The origin of this receptor is a man aged 18 to 30 in good health. Some clones in this sample may be carry-over from other donors' samples. Sequenced material: naive CD8+ T cells from PBMCs. The chain employs TRBV4-1 and TRBJ2-7; TRBD2 matches at 7 bases. The CDR3 DNA follows: TGCGCCAGCAGCCCTACGCCGGGCGGGAGCTACTACGAGCAGTACTTC. It codes for CASSPTPGGSYYEQYF.